This T cell receptor (beta chain) was documented in a study of monozygotic twins with inflammatory bowel disease. TCRdb re-analyzed the 5' RACE reads; it lists each CDR3 protein once, without DNA. The record lists just over 300,000 distinct CDR3 sequences, of which the ten most abundant hold 5.5% to 6.5%. Specimen: blood. This TCR derives from a human donor with ulcerative colitis or Crohn's disease, or a healthy co-twin of an affected twin (not recorded which).

CDR3 residues: CASRPGTGDYEQYF. This chain links TRBV2 with TRBJ2-7; TCRdb proposes TRBD1, but this gene call is untestable without DNA. The CDR3 sequence is 14 residues long. Germline V gene lookup returns CDR1 SNHLY and CDR2 FYNNEI. The full variable domain, completed using reference TRBV2 and TRBJ2-7, is EPEVTQTPSHQVTQMGQEVILRCVPISNHLYFYWYRQILGQKVEFLVSFYNNEISEKSEIFDDQFSVERPDGSNFTLKIRSTKLEDSAMYFCASRPGTGDYEQYFGPGTRLTVT.